A single sample is the source of the 12 T cell receptor beta chains below, sequenced in a study of control samples from healthy donors and cancer patients. Sequencing was performed with immunoSEQ multiplex PCR; in TCRdb, only in-frame clones are kept and a portion is missing. The repertoire holds about 180,000 clones, 90% to 95% seen once, with approximately 1.5% in the top ten. The specimen was blood. These receptors were taken from a man aged 25 to 40 in good health.

J is TRBJ2-6 and V is TRBV7-6; 10 bases fit TRBD2. The germline CDR1 and CDR2 sequences are SGHVS and FNYEAQ. This CDR3 region has 20 residues. The V and J ends lost 1 base and 4 bases, in that order; junction bases with no gene match: 13. CDR3 DNA sequence: TGTGCCAGCAGCTTAGTCAGAGCGCTAGCGGGGGAACGGGGGGCCAACGTCCTGACTTTC. Translated: CASSLVRALAGERGANVLTF. The variable domain in full, completed from reference TRBV7-6 and TRBJ2-6, reads GAGVSQSPRYKVTKRGQDVALRCDPISGHVSLYWYRQALGQGPEFLTYFNYEAQQDKSGLPNDRFSAERPEGSISTLTIQRTEQRDSAMYRCASSLVRALAGERGANVLTFGAGSRLTVL.

The J gene is TRBJ1-5, the V gene TRBV19; 12 bases map to TRBD1. CDR3 length equals 15 residues. The germline V gene has CDR1 LNHDA and CDR2 SQIVND (reference sequence). V was pared by 4 bases and J by 6 bases, with 4 bases of the junction left unmatched. CDR3 nucleotide sequence: TGTGCCAGTAGTACCGGGACAGGGGGCGGTCAGCCCCAGCATTTT. The encoded protein is CASSTGTGGGQPQHF.

The chain recombines TRBV19 with TRBJ1-1; D remains unclear. Germline values: CDR1 LNHDA, CDR2 SQIVND (reference sequence). The CDR3 runs 15 residues. Trimming removed 6 bases at V and 4 bases at J, with 18 bases between. CDR3 protein: CASSTQPVVPTEAFF. CDR3 nucleotides: TGTGCCAGTAGCACCCAACCGGTGGTTCCCACTGAAGCTTTCTTT. Using reference TRBV19 and TRBJ1-1 for the parts outside the CDR3, the full variable domain is DGGITQSPKYLFRKEGQNVTLSCEQNLNHDAMYWYRQDPGQGLRLIYYSQIVNDFQKGDIAEGYSVSREKKESFPLTVTSAQKNPTAFYLCASSTQPVVPTEAFFGQGTRLTVV.

CDR3 DNA: TGTGCCAGCAGCCGCTCCTTGACAGGGATCGGCTACACCTTC. It yields the protein CASSRSLTGIGYTF. This chain links TRBV7-9 with TRBJ1-2; 7 bases are shared with TRBD1. Germline lookup yields CDR1 SEHNR and CDR2 FQNEAQ (reference sequence). V shed 5 bases and J 8 bases; nucleotides not matched to a gene: 11. The CDR3 is 14 amino acids.

The CDR3 region is CASSSRQGDNEQFF. CDR3 sequence (DNA): TGTGCCAGCAGCTCTCGACAGGGGGACAATGAGCAGTTCTTC. The chain employs TRBV5-4 and TRBJ2-1; 9 bases fit TRBD1. Germline assignment: CDR1 SGHNT and CDR2 YYREEE (reference sequence). The CDR3 has 14 residues. Germline trimming cut 3 bases from V and 5 bases from J; bases unmatched to any gene: 3.

The V call is TRBV7-2, the J call TRBJ1-1; 7 positions match TRBD1. Germline V CDR1 and CDR2: SGHTA, FQGNSA. Trimming took 5 bases from V and 4 from J; bases not matched to a gene: 7. This CDR3 is built from 14 residues. The CDR3 reads CASSPQGGLTEAFF. As DNA, the CDR3 is TGTGCCAGCAGCCCCCAGGGGGGGCTCACTGAAGCTTTCTTT.

This clone has just one count. The chain links TRBV9 to TRBJ1-2, with a tentative D call TRBD1 (5 bases). From germline, CDR1 is SGDLS and CDR2 YYNGEE. The CDR3 is made up of 15 amino acids. V lost 1 base and J 3 bases, leaving 13 bases between the germline ends. The CDR3 protein is CASSVREGRDYGYTF. For the CDR3, the DNA is TGTGCCAGCAGCGTACGGGAGGGGCGAGACTATGGCTACACCTTC.

V usage is TRBV4-1 and J usage is TRBJ1-1; D might be TRBD1 (5 bases). CDR1 and CDR2 (germline): MGHRA, YSYEKL. The CDR3 extends over 14 amino acids. Trimming shortened V by 4 bases and J by 4 bases, and 13 bases separated the two germline ends. In DNA form, the CDR3 reads TGCGCCAGCAGCCGAGGGACGGAGCTCACTGAAGCTTTCTTT. This gives the protein CASSRGTELTEAFF.

The rearrangement joins TRBV4-2 to TRBJ1-5, with D possibly TRBD1 on 6 matching bases. CDR3 size: 16 residues. Germline V lookup: CDR1 LGHNA, CDR2 YNFKEQ. V was shortened by 0 bases and J by 6 bases, with 15 bases between the two germline ends. CDR3 protein: CASSQDRQGSGQPQHF. The CDR3 DNA reads TGTGCCAGCAGCCAAGATCGGCAGGGGTCGGGTCAGCCCCAGCATTTT.

V and J are TRBV5-1 and TRBJ2-2, with D tentatively TRBD2 (6 bases). Per the germline V gene, CDR1 is SGHRS and CDR2 is YFSETQ. CDR3 length equals 15 residues. V shed 0 bases and J shed 6 bases, with 12 bases lying between them. The CDR3 nucleotides are TGCGCCAGCAGCTTGGACTGGGGGGAGCCCGGGGAGCTGTTTTTT. Its protein is CASSLDWGEPGELFF.

This sequence joins TRBV19 and TRBJ1-2, with TRBD1 matching over 8 bases. Losses at the gene ends were 3 bases for V and 3 bases for J; bases not matched to a gene: 9. The CDR3 loop spans 16 amino acids. Germline CDR1 LNHDA, CDR2 SQIVND (reference sequence). For the CDR3, the DNA is TGTGCCAGTAGTATCGAGGGGGACAGGAGTTACTATGGCTACACCTTC. Translation gives CASSIEGDRSYYGYTF.

This clone appeared once. The rearrangement uses TRBV6-1 and TRBJ1-4; 7 bases agree with TRBD1. Germline values: CDR1 MNHNS, CDR2 SASEGT. The CDR3 contains 15 residues. J was trimmed by 9 bases and V by 1 base; bases with no gene match: 8. CDR3: CASSEDPSTGQKLFF. CDR3 nucleotide sequence: TGTGCCAGCAGTGAAGACCCCTCGACAGGGCAAAAACTGTTTTTT.